The 8 T cell receptor beta chains below all came from one sample that was sequenced in a study of blood T cell repertoires in COVID-19. Repertoires were generated with immunoSEQ multiplex PCR, while TCRdb's copy carries only in-frame clones and drops some. The table records approximately 170,000 clones, roughly 84% of them present only once. What was sequenced was peripheral blood. The origin of the receptors is a human donor with acute or convalescent COVID-19. The donor label of this sample is uncertain.

The V call is TRBV13, the J call TRBJ2-3, with D perhaps matching TRBD2 (7 bases). This CDR3 contains 16 residues. With 3 bases removed from V and 0 bases from J, the gap between germline ends came to 13 bases. Germline-derived CDR1 and CDR2 are PRHDT and FYEKMQ (reference sequence). The DNA for the CDR3 is TGTGCCAGCAGCTTGGGACGGGGGGCTAGCACAGATACGCAGTATTTT. This sequence encodes CASSLGRGASTDTQYF.

V usage is TRBV15 and J usage is TRBJ2-6; unclear D gene. The CDR3 runs 16 residues. The germline V and J ends were trimmed by 3 bases and 0 bases, with 9 bases remaining between them. Per germline, CDR1 LNHNV and CDR2 YYDKDF (reference sequence). The CDR3: CATSREQSSGANVLTF. The CDR3 coding sequence is TGTGCCACCAGCAGGGAACAGTCCTCTGGGGCCAACGTCCTGACTTTC.

The chain carries TRBV7-3 and TRBJ2-2; D may be TRBD1 (5 bases). The CDR3 runs to 15 residues. V was shortened by 1 base and J by 3 bases, with 9 bases between the two germline ends. Germline CDR1 and CDR2: SGHTA and FQGTGA. CDR3 in amino acids: CASSLRLGDTGELFF. Written as DNA, the CDR3 is TGTGCCAGCAGCTTAAGATTAGGGGACACCGGGGAGCTGTTTTTT.

This clone was picked up a small number of times. The J gene is TRBJ1-4, the V gene TRBV6-5, with a possible D match to TRBD1 (5 bases). The CDR3 sequence is 15 residues long. The germline V and J ends were trimmed by 2 bases and 8 bases, with 15 bases remaining between them. CDR1 and CDR2 (germline): MNHEY, SVGAGI. As DNA, the CDR3 is TGTGCCAGCAGTTACCTCCACCGCGGGGGGGAAAAACTGTTTTTT. This sequence encodes CASSYLHRGGEKLFF.

The chain joins TRBV20-1 to TRBJ1-2; TRBD1 is a possible D gene (6 bases). The germline V gene has CDR1 DFQATT and CDR2 SNEGSKA (reference sequence). This CDR3 contains 11 residues. The CDR3 bases are TGCAGCTCACAGGGAAACTATGGCTACACCTTC. It is translated as CSSQGNYGYTF.

The chain employs TRBV9 and TRBJ2-2; D gene uncertain. Trimming pared 4 bases from V and 1 base from J, leaving 8 bases between. Germline lookup yields CDR1 SGDLS and CDR2 YYNGEE. The CDR3 has 14 residues. The CDR3 DNA reads TGTGCCAGCAGCCAGACACAGAACACCGGGGAGCTGTTTTTT. Translating it yields CASSQTQNTGELFF.

The chain joins TRBV4-2 to TRBJ1-1; no definite D call. The CDR3 sequence is 15 residues long. V was cut by 0 bases and J by 3 bases, with 11 bases left in between. Looked up from germline, CDR1 is LGHNA and CDR2 is YNFKEQ. The CDR3 region has the DNA TGTGCCAGCAGCCAAGAGCACGGCGGCTACACTGAAGCTTTCTTT. It is translated as CASSQEHGGYTEAFF.

This chain links TRBV30 with TRBJ1-1; D ambiguous. The CDR3 covers 14 residues. From germline, CDR1 is GTSNPN and CDR2 SVGIG (reference sequence). Between the trimmed V and J ends, which lost 2 bases and 4 bases, there was a span of 14 bases. CDR3 sequence (DNA): TGTGCCTGGAGTCGAGGGTACGGCGGCACTGAAGCTTTCTTT. Encoded protein: CAWSRGYGGTEAFF.